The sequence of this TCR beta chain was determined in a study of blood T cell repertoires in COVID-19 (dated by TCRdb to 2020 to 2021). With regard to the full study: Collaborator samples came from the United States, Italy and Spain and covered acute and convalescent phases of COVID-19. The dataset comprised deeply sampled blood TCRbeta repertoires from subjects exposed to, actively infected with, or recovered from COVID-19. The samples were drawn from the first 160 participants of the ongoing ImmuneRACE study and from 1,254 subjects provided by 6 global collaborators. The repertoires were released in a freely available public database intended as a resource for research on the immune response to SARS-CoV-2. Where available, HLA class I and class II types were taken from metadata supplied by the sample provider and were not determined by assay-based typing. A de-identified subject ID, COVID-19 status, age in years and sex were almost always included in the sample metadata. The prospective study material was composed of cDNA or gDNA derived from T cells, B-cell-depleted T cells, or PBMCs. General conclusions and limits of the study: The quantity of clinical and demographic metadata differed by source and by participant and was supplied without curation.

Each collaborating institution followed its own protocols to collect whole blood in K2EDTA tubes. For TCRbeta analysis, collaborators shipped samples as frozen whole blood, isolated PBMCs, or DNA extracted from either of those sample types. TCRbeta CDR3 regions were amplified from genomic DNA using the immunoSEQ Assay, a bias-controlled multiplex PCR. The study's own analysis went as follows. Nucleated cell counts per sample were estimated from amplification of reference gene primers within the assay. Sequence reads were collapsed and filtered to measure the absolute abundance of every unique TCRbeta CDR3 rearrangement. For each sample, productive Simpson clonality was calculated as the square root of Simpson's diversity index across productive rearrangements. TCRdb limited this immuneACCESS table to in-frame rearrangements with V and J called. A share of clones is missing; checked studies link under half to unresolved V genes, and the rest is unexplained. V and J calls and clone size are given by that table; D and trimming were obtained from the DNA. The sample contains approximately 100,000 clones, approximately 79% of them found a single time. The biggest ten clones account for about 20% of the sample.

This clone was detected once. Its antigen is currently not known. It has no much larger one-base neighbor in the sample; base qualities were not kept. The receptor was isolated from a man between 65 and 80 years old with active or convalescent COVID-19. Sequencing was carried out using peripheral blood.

The CDR3 is CASSAGSSYNSPLHF. In nucleotide form, the sequence is TGTGCCAGCAGTGCGGGGAGCTCCTATAATTCACCCCTCCACTTT. The sequence joins TRBV2 to TRBJ1-6; confidence is insufficient to name the D gene. Trimming at the junction amounts to 4 bases on V and 0 bases on J, and the germline ends lie 7 bases apart. The CDR3 goes from the cysteine to the phenylalanine over 15 residues. Only CDR3 DNA remains: 45 bases, in frame from the first base. The germline V gene provides CDR1 SNHLY and CDR2 FYNNEI. When the CDR3 is completed using the reference TRBV2 and TRBJ1-6 genes on either side, the full variable domain is EPEVTQTPSHQVTQMGQEVILRCVPISNHLYFYWYRQILGQKVEFLVSFYNNEISEKSEIFDDQFSVERPDGSNFTLKIRSTKLEDSAMYFCASSAGSSYNSPLHFGNGTRLTVT.